The 12 T cell receptor beta chains listed next were all sequenced from one sample in a study of patients and donors after allogeneic stem cell transplantation. MiXCR was run by TCRdb on the RT-PCR reads, yielding one entry per CDR3 protein. There are 900,000 to 1,000,000 distinct CDR3 sequences in the sample; roughly 18% occur only once, and 5.5% to 6.5% lies in the top ten. Specimen: blood, either unsorted or a sorted T cell fraction (not recorded which). The receptors shown here come from a human donor who was either an allogeneic HSCT recipient or a stem cell or donor lymphocyte infusion donor (not recorded which). It is not recorded whose cells these are; they may come from a transplant donor.

V is TRBV10-3 and J is TRBJ2-7; TRBD1 or TRBD2 may be the D gene (5 bases each). The CDR3 contains 15 residues. Looked up from germline, CDR1 is ENHRY and CDR2 is SYGVKD. V was clipped by 3 bases and J by 4 bases, with 16 bases between them. In DNA form, the CDR3 reads TGTGCCATCAGTGACCTTTCGGGACGCTTGTACGAGCAGTACTTC. Its translation: CAISDLSGRLYEQYF.

This chain links TRBV10-3 with TRBJ2-3; 10 bases map to TRBD1. Germline CDR1 ENHRY, CDR2 SYGVKD. This CDR3 is 15 amino acids long. Trimming at V came to 2 bases and at J to 6 bases, leaving 5 bases not matched to a gene. Here the CDR3 DNA reads TGTGCCATCAGTGAGCCTGACAGGGGGCCGGATACGCAGTATTTT. Its protein product is CAISEPDRGPDTQYF.

There are a few counts of this clonotype. The chain carries TRBV4-1 and TRBJ2-2; D call uncertain. Per the germline V gene, CDR1 is MGHRA and CDR2 is YSYEKL. Between the trimmed V and J ends, which lost 0 bases and 1 base, there was a span of 9 bases. This CDR3 spans 16 amino acids. CDR3 in amino acids: CASSQDGSQNTGELFF. In DNA form, the CDR3 reads TGCGCCAGCAGCCAAGATGGTAGCCAGAACACCGGGGAGCTGTTTTTT.

This clonotype was observed a handful of times. This chain uses TRBV15 with TRBJ1-2; the D gene is possibly TRBD1 (5 bases). V was pared by 0 bases and J by 8 bases, with 7 bases between. The germline CDR1 and CDR2 sequences are LNHNV and YYDKDF (reference sequence). The CDR3 consists of 12 residues. The CDR3 nucleotides read TGTGCCACCAGCAGAGAGAGGGGAGGCTACACCTTC. Residues: CATSRERGGYTF. The complete variable domain, with remaining parts taken from reference TRBV15 and TRBJ1-2, reads DAMVIQNPRYQVTQFGKPVTLSCSQTLNHNVMYWYQQKSSQAPKLLFHYYDKDFNNEADTPDNFQSRRPNTSFCFLDIRSPGLGDTAMYLCATSRERGGYTFGSGTRLTVV.

This clonotype was counted a few times. The chain employs TRBV5-5 and TRBJ1-2; possible D gene TRBD1, 5 bases. The CDR3 totals 14 residues. V dropped 5 bases and J dropped 2 bases, with 13 bases sitting between them. Germline V gene data show CDR1 as SGHKS and CDR2 as YYEKEE (reference sequence). This CDR3 reads CASRPGRGNYGYTF. CDR3 sequence (DNA): TGTGCCAGCAGACCGGGACGGGGCAACTATGGCTACACCTTC.

Only a few counts were recorded for this clonotype. The chain joins TRBV5-1 to TRBJ2-1; 7 bases map to TRBD2. The J segment lost 4 bases and the V segment lost 2 bases, leaving 6 bases of the junction unmatched. The CDR3 loop spans 15 amino acids. Per the germline V gene, CDR1 is SGHRS and CDR2 is YFSETQ. The CDR3 DNA reads as TGCGCCAGCAGCTTTGGCGGGGGAATTTACAATGAGCAGTTCTTC. This codes for CASSFGGGIYNEQFF.

The rearrangement links TRBV10-3 to TRBJ2-3, with 10 bases identical to TRBD2. The CDR3 length is 18 residues. With 10 bases clipped from V and 3 bases from J, the junction kept 19 bases outside the gene matches. Germline-derived CDR1 and CDR2 are ENHRY and SYGVKD. CDR3 sequence reads: CATRSERGGSYPTDTQYF. The CDR3 DNA is TGTGCCACCCGGTCGGAGCGGGGGGGTTCATATCCAACAGATACGCAGTATTTT.

The chain recombines TRBV15 with TRBJ2-7; 12 positions match TRBD2. Trimming removed 4 bases from V and 1 base from J; junction bases left unmatched: 5. This CDR3 is 16 amino acids long. Per germline, CDR1 LNHNV and CDR2 YYDKDF (reference sequence). The CDR3 reads CATSKELAGGSYEQYF. DNA of the CDR3: TGTGCCACCAGCAAAGAACTAGCGGGAGGATCCTACGAGCAGTACTTC. Complete variable domain (other parts from reference TRBV15 and TRBJ2-7): DAMVIQNPRYQVTQFGKPVTLSCSQTLNHNVMYWYQQKSSQAPKLLFHYYDKDFNNEADTPDNFQSRRPNTSFCFLDIRSPGLGDTAMYLCATSKELAGGSYEQYFGPGTRLTVT.

This clonotype was counted between two and nine times. The chain employs TRBV5-1 and TRBJ2-3; TRBD1 matches at 9 bases. The germline V gene has CDR1 SGHRS and CDR2 YFSETQ. The CDR3 covers 14 residues. Trimming took 4 bases from V and 4 from J; bases not matched to a gene: 4. Written as DNA, the CDR3 is TGCGCCAGCAGCCAGGGACAGGGCTCAGATACGCAGTATTTT. The encoded protein is CASSQGQGSDTQYF.

The chain links TRBV3-1 to TRBJ2-1; 13 nucleotides match TRBD2. Germline CDR1 is LGHDT and CDR2 is YNNKEL (reference sequence). The CDR3 length is 20 residues. V lost 0 bases to trimming and J lost 2 bases; unmatched junction nucleotides: 10. CDR3 in amino acids: CASSQESRLAGGGTYNEQFF. DNA for the CDR3: TGTGCCAGCAGCCAAGAGAGTAGACTAGCGGGAGGAGGAACCTACAATGAGCAGTTCTTC.

The chain links TRBV6-1 to TRBJ2-2, with D perhaps being TRBD1 or TRBD2 (5 bases each). CDR3 length equals 16 residues. Per germline, CDR1 MNHNS and CDR2 SASEGT. Trimming removed 7 bases at V and 3 bases at J, with 18 bases between. CDR3 sequence (DNA): TGTGCCAGCACCGCAGGGAGTAGCCCCCACACCGGGGAGCTGTTTTTT. It yields the protein CASTAGSSPHTGELFF.

The rearrangement uses TRBV5-4 and TRBJ2-3; perhaps TRBD2 as D (5 bases). CDR3 length: 13 residues. Germline-derived CDR1 and CDR2 are SGHNT and YYREEE (reference sequence). The V end lost 4 bases, the J end lost 5 bases, and 11 bases lay between the germline ends. In DNA, the CDR3 is TGTGCCAGCAGCCCGCAGGAGGAAGATACGCAGTATTTT. Amino acids: CASSPQEEDTQYF.